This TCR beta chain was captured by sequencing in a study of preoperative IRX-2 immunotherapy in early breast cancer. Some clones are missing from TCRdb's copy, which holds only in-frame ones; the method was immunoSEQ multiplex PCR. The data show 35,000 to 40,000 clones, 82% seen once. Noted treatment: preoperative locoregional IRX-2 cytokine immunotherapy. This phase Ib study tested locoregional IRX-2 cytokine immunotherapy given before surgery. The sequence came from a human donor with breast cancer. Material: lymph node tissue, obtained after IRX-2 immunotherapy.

CDR3 nucleotide sequence: TGTGCCAGCAGTCCGACAGGTATAAGCAATCAGCCCCAGCATTTT. It translates to CASSPTGISNQPQHF. The chain couples TRBV6-8 to TRBJ1-5; a possible D gene is TRBD1 (6 bases). In germline, CDR1 is MNHGY, CDR2 SAAAGT. With 5 bases removed from V and 1 base from J, the gap between germline ends came to 12 bases. This CDR3 contains 15 residues.